Presented here are 11 T cell receptor beta chains from one specimen sequenced in a study of blood T cell repertoires in COVID-19. Repertoires were generated with immunoSEQ multiplex PCR, while TCRdb's copy carries only in-frame clones and drops some. Of approximately 250,000 clones in the sample, just over 85% were seen once. Sequences were obtained from peripheral blood. All receptors come from a man aged 30 to 39 who had recovered from COVID-19.

The chain combines TRBV6-5 with TRBJ1-2; 7 bases are shared with TRBD1. The V and J ends lost 0 bases and 0 bases, in that order; junction bases with no gene match: 4. CDR3 size: 16 residues. From germline, CDR1 is MNHEY and CDR2 SVGAGI. The CDR3 reads CASSYSRGRSNYGYTF. In DNA, the CDR3 is TGTGCCAGCAGTTACTCGAGGGGGCGATCTAACTATGGCTACACCTTC.

This clone appeared a few times. The CDR3 DNA reads TGCGCCAGCAGCCAAGAAAGACAGAAGGTTTCCTACGAGCAGTACTTC. It encodes CASSQERQKVSYEQYF. The V and J genes are TRBV4-1 and TRBJ2-7; tentatively, D is TRBD1 (5 bases). Germline CDR1 reads MGHRA; CDR2 reads YSYEKL. Trimming pared 0 bases from V and 1 base from J, leaving 13 bases between. The CDR3 contains 16 residues.

CDR3: CASSRAGQGAESPLHF. In DNA, the CDR3 is TGTGCCAGCAGCAGAGCGGGACAGGGGGCTGAGTCACCCCTCCACTTT. The chain couples TRBV3-1 (or the pseudogene TRBV3-2) to TRBJ1-6; 12 nucleotides agree with TRBD1. V was pared by 5 bases and J by 10 bases, with 9 bases of the junction left unmatched. The CDR3 has 16 amino acids. Germline loops: CDR1 LGHDT, CDR2 YNNKEL (reference sequence).

V gene TRBV18 combines with J gene TRBJ1-2; 7 bases fit TRBD1. The length of the CDR3 is 12 residues. From germline, CDR1 is KGHSH and CDR2 LQKENI. V dropped 8 bases and J dropped 6; count of bases not matched to a gene: 6. The CDR3 nucleotides read TGTGCCAGCCGGAAGGGGGCGCATGGCTACACCTTC. Residues: CASRKGAHGYTF.

The chain uses TRBV5-6 and TRBJ2-7, with TRBD2 matching 15 bases. The CDR3 is made up of 17 amino acids. Germline CDR1 SGHDT, CDR2 YYEEEE. V lost 5 bases to trimming and J lost 1 base; unmatched junction nucleotides: 7. The CDR3 here is CASRGLAGGKSSYEQYF. The CDR3, as DNA: TGTGCCAGCAGGGGACTAGCGGGGGGTAAGAGTTCCTACGAGCAGTACTTC.

This chain connects TRBV6-5 to TRBJ2-3; 7 positions agree with TRBD2. CDR1 and CDR2 (germline): MNHEY, SVGAGI. With 8 bases clipped from V and 0 bases from J, the junction kept 8 bases outside the gene matches. This CDR3 contains 15 residues. CDR3 nucleotides: TGTGCCAGCTGGCGAGGACTAGGGAGCACAGATACGCAGTATTTT. Its protein is CASWRGLGSTDTQYF.

This sequence joins TRBV5-8 and TRBJ1-5, with 8 nucleotides matching TRBD1. The ends lost 5 bases at V and 2 bases at J; junction bases unmatched: 12. Germline loops: CDR1 SGHTS, CDR2 YDEGEE. The CDR3 has 17 residues. CDR3: CASRRTGLIRGNQPQHF. Written as DNA, the CDR3 is TGTGCCAGCAGGCGGACAGGGTTGATTCGAGGCAATCAGCCCCAGCATTTT.

The rearrangement links TRBV7-9 to TRBJ2-2, with 13 nucleotides matching TRBD2. The CDR3 is 18 residues long. Losses at the gene ends were 5 bases for V and 8 bases for J; bases not matched to a gene: 14. CDR1 SEHNR and CDR2 FQNEAQ come from the germline V gene (reference sequence). CDR3 amino acids: CASSGLAGDRILVGELFF. The CDR3, as DNA: TGTGCCAGCAGCGGACTAGCGGGGGACCGGATTCTTGTTGGGGAGCTGTTTTTT.

This chain joins TRBV6-5 and TRBJ2-3; 7 nucleotides line up with TRBD2. The germline gives CDR1 MNHEY, CDR2 SVGAGI. V shed 8 bases, J shed 2 bases, and the junction held 7 bases outside the gene matches. The CDR3 covers 14 residues. DNA of the CDR3: TGTGCCAGCGGGGGGGGACTAATCACAGATACGCAGTATTTT. Translating gives CASGGGLITDTQYF.

V is TRBV30 and J is TRBJ1-2; 7 bases agree with TRBD1. The J segment lost 5 bases and the V segment lost 3 bases, leaving 9 bases of the junction unmatched. The CDR3 consists of 14 residues. Per the germline V gene, CDR1 is GTSNPN and CDR2 is SVGIG (reference sequence). The CDR3 DNA reads as TGTGCCTGGAGGGACCGGGACAGACGTTATGGCTACACCTTC. This gives the protein CAWRDRDRRYGYTF. The variable domain in full, with the rest retrieved from reference TRBV30 and TRBJ1-2, is SQTIHQWPATLVQPVGSPLSLECTVEGTSNPNLYWYRQAAGRGLQLLFYSVGIGQISSEVPQNLSASRPQDRQFILSSKKLLLSDSGFYLCAWRDRDRRYGYTFGSGTRLTVV.

About this clone itself: The sample contains more than one DNA sequence encoding this CDR3. This chain joins TRBV5-1 and TRBJ1-2, with TRBD1 matching over 8 bases. There are 14 residues in the CDR3. Germline-derived CDR1 and CDR2 are SGHRS and YFSETQ. V gave up 0 bases and J gave up 2 bases; unmatched junction bases: 0. The CDR3 DNA reads TGCGCCAGCAGCTTGGGACAGGGGAACTATGGCTACACCTTC. Encoded protein: CASSLGQGNYGYTF.